These T cell receptor beta chains were read from a single sample in a study of cytomegalovirus exposure and HLA in healthy donors. The data were produced by immunoSEQ multiplex PCR, yet TCRdb's version contains in-frame clones alone and is incomplete. The repertoire includes under 200,000 clones, roughly 80% of them detected once, and around 2.5% sits in the top ten. The sample comprised PBMCs. All receptors come from a female donor in good health and CMV-seronegative. The CDR3 runs from the conserved cysteine through the conserved F or W. A D gene is named only where the DNA matches it firmly. Not all rows give a size; the values are once, few, many and, for expanded clones, a class.

J: TRBJ2-5
D: TRBD2
V: TRBV4-1
size: few
DNA: TGCGCCAGCAGCCAGGGACTAGCGGGAGGCGGGGAGACCCAGTACTTC
CDR3: CASSQGLAGGGETQYF

J: TRBJ2-1
D: TRBD2
V: TRBV7-3
size: .
DNA: TGTGCCAGCTGCCGGGGGGGAGGGGCGAACAATGAGCAGTTCTTC
CDR3: CASCRGGGANNEQFF

J: TRBJ2-3
D: TRBD2
V: TRBV28
size: .
DNA: TGTGCCAGCGGCAGATGGCTAGCGGCAGATACGCAGTATTTT
CDR3: CASGRWLAADTQYF

J: TRBJ1-1
D: TRBD1
V: TRBV19
size: .
DNA: TGTGCCAGTACGGGACAGAGGGCTTTCTTT
CDR3: CASTGQRAFF

J: TRBJ2-1
D: .
V: TRBV7-2
size: .
DNA: TGTGCCAGCAGTTCACAGGGAGGGTGGTCAAATGAGCAGTTCTTC
CDR3: CASSSQGGWSNEQFF

J: TRBJ1-2
D: .
V: TRBV4-1
size: .
DNA: TGCGCCAGCAGCCAAGAAAGCGGGGTAGGGGGCTATGGCTACACCTTC
CDR3: CASSQESGVGGYGYTF

J: TRBJ1-6
D: .
V: TRBV4-3
size: once
DNA: TGCGCCAGCAGCCAAGAGGCCCTTATTCGGGACCTCCACTTT
CDR3: CASSQEALIRDLHF

J: TRBJ2-7
D: .
V: TRBV7-9
size: .
DNA: TGTTCCAGCAGCTCTCGGGCCTACGAGCAGTACTTC
CDR3: CSSSSRAYEQYF

J: TRBJ1-3
D: .
V: TRBV7-9
size: .
DNA: TGTGCCAGCAGCGAACGCGGCACGGAAGGAAACACCATATATTTT
CDR3: CASSERGTEGNTIYF

J: TRBJ2-7
D: TRBD1
V: TRBV11-3
size: .
DNA: TGTGCCAGCAGCTTAGTGGGGACAGGGGGGGAGCAGTACTTC
CDR3: CASSLVGTGGEQYF

J: TRBJ2-7
D: .
V: TRBV5-4
size: .
DNA: TGTGCCAGCAGCTTGCCACCGGTGAGCGAGCAGTACTTC
CDR3: CASSLPPVSEQYF

J: TRBJ1-1
D: TRBD1
V: TRBV14
size: .
DNA: TGTGCCAGCAGCCACGGACAGGGGAACACTGAAGCTTTCTTT
CDR3: CASSHGQGNTEAFF

J: TRBJ2-5
D: .
V: TRBV29-1
size: .
DNA: TGCAGCTCAGCTTTAATGACAGCGGGCGGAGAGACCCAGTACTTC
CDR3: CSSALMTAGGETQYF

J: TRBJ2-7
D: .
V: TRBV6-5
size: .
DNA: TGTGCCAGCAGCTTACAGGGGGGGCCCTCCGAGCAGTACTTC
CDR3: CASSLQGGPSEQYF

J: TRBJ1-5
D: TRBD1
V: TRBV30
size: .
DNA: TGTGCCTGGAGTGCCCGACAGGGGGTTAATCAGCCCCAGCATTTT
CDR3: CAWSARQGVNQPQHF

J: TRBJ2-7
D: .
V: TRBV7-2
size: .
DNA: TGTGCCAGCAGCTCTGGCGGGACCTCCTACGAGCAGTACTTC
CDR3: CASSSGGTSYEQYF

J: TRBJ2-5
D: TRBD2
V: TRBV4-2
size: .
DNA: TGTGCCAGCAGCCAAGATACCAGCGGGGGAAGTCGGGAGACCCAGTACTTC
CDR3: CASSQDTSGGSRETQYF